The 12 T cell receptor beta chains below were found in one sample sequenced in a study of shared T cell receptors in the human thymus. Assay: immunoSEQ multiplex PCR; the TCRdb copy retains only in-frame clones and omits some. This table has 700,000 or so clones, 80% to 90% appearing once. These same data were also listed under a study on human thymus T cells.

Sequencing was performed on thymocytes. The receptors here all came from a girl under two years old with a congenital heart defect.

The chain employs TRBV7-2 and TRBJ2-1; TRBD2 matches 8 bases. The CDR3 has 15 residues. Germline V CDR1 and CDR2: SGHTA, FQGNSA. The ends lost 3 bases at V and 0 bases at J; junction bases unmatched: 1. This chain's CDR3 is CASSFSGGSYNEQFF. DNA of the CDR3: TGTGCCAGCAGCTTCAGCGGGGGCTCCTACAATGAGCAGTTCTTC.

The gene calls are TRBV18 and TRBJ1-1, with 10 bases that match TRBD1. The J segment lost 5 bases and the V segment lost 3 bases, leaving 6 bases of the junction unmatched. This CDR3 is built from 15 residues. Germline loops: CDR1 KGHSH, CDR2 LQKENI. CDR3: CASSPMTGGRTEAFF. In DNA, the CDR3 is TGTGCCAGCTCACCCATGACAGGGGGCCGGACTGAAGCTTTCTTT.

The genes are TRBV7-2 and TRBJ2-1; 7 positions match TRBD1. The ends lost 5 bases at V and 7 bases at J; junction bases unmatched: 14. In germline, CDR1 is SGHTA, CDR2 FQGNSA. This CDR3 comprises 16 residues. For the CDR3, the DNA is TGTGCCAGCAGCCGATCCCAGGGGGTAGAAGTTAATGAGCAGTTCTTC. It specifies CASSRSQGVEVNEQFF.

Here the CDR3 reads CASSIVSGDWVDQPQHF. CDR3 DNA sequence: TGTGCCAGTAGTATAGTTTCAGGGGATTGGGTGGATCAGCCCCAGCATTTT. The chain carries TRBV19 and TRBJ1-5, with D possibly matching TRBD1 (6 bases). The CDR3 extends over 17 amino acids. V lost 1 base and J 5 bases, leaving 18 bases between the germline ends. The germline V gene has CDR1 LNHDA and CDR2 SQIVND (reference sequence).

The CDR3 reads CASSLRALAGITFIYNEQFF. The CDR3 DNA follows: TGTGCCAGTAGCCTGAGGGCCTTAGCGGGGATCACCTTTATTTACAATGAGCAGTTCTTC. The chain employs TRBV19 and TRBJ2-1, with TRBD2 identical over 8 bases. This CDR3 is built from 20 residues. Germline assignment: CDR1 LNHDA and CDR2 SQIVND (reference sequence). J gave up 4 bases and V 6 bases, and 23 bases lay outside the gene matches. Full variable domain (missing parts from reference TRBV19 and TRBJ2-1): DGGITQSPKYLFRKEGQNVTLSCEQNLNHDAMYWYRQDPGQGLRLIYYSQIVNDFQKGDIAEGYSVSREKKESFPLTVTSAQKNPTAFYLCASSLRALAGITFIYNEQFFGPGTRLTVL.

This clone turned up a few times. Other DNA sequences from this sample encode an identical CDR3 as well. The chain combines TRBV5-1 with TRBJ2-5; TRBD2 matches 9 bases. The CDR3 extends over 14 amino acids. V shed 3 bases, J shed 4 bases, and the junction held 4 bases outside the gene matches. Germline values: CDR1 SGHRS, CDR2 YFSETQ. This CDR3 reads CASSWRGGGETQYF. The CDR3 DNA is TGCGCCAGCAGCTGGCGGGGGGGAGGAGAGACCCAGTACTTC.

The chain couples TRBV7-6 to TRBJ1-1; TRBD1 agrees at 7 bases. This CDR3 spans 17 amino acids. CDR1 and CDR2 from the germline V gene are SGHVS and FNYEAQ. V lost 4 bases to trimming and J lost 4 bases; unmatched junction nucleotides: 15. In DNA form, the CDR3 reads TGTGCCAGCAGCTACCGGACAGGAGGAATTTCGGCCACTGAAGCTTTCTTT. It yields the protein CASSYRTGGISATEAFF.

This clone was found once. The V gene is TRBV28, the J gene TRBJ1-6; D unclear. Deletions cut 2 bases from V and 7 bases from J, with 12 bases between. There are 15 residues in the CDR3. Looked up from germline, CDR1 is MDHEN and CDR2 is SYDVKM. The CDR3 nucleotides read TGTGCCAGCAGTTTACTCCCAGTGTTAAATTCACCCCTCCACTTT. It yields the protein CASSLLPVLNSPLHF.

The chain is built from TRBV14 and TRBJ2-7; no definite D call. V lost 3 bases to trimming and J lost 12 bases, with 18 bases between them. The CDR3 contains 13 residues. CDR1 is SGHDN, CDR2 FVKESK, per germline. CDR3 region: CASSHLRFQNPYF. In DNA, the CDR3 is TGTGCCAGCAGCCACCTCAGATTCCAGAATCCGTACTTC.

The V and J genes are TRBV30 and TRBJ1-2; D remains ambiguous. Germline CDR1 is GTSNPN and CDR2 is SVGIG (reference sequence). This CDR3 contains 13 residues. The V end lost 2 bases, the J end lost 2 bases, and 9 bases lay between the germline ends. Here the CDR3 DNA reads TGTGCCTGGAGTCGCAGGCACAACTATGGCTACACCTTC. As protein: CAWSRRHNYGYTF.

V is TRBV2 and J is TRBJ2-2, with 7 bases fitting TRBD1. The trim removed 11 bases at V and 6 bases at J, leaving 9 bases unmatched. Germline lookup yields CDR1 SNHLY and CDR2 FYNNEI. This CDR3 comprises 13 residues. DNA for the CDR3: TGTGCCGGGAGACAGGGTAGGGCCGGGGAGCTGTTTTTT. It codes for CAGRQGRAGELFF. Drawing the rest from reference TRBV2 and TRBJ2-2, the complete variable domain is EPEVTQTPSHQVTQMGQEVILRCVPISNHLYFYWYRQILGQKVEFLVSFYNNEISEKSEIFDDQFSVERPDGSNFTLKIRSTKLEDSAMYFCAGRQGRAGELFFGEGSRLTVL.

The chain uses TRBV9 and TRBJ1-2; 7 bases are a match to TRBD1. In germline, CDR1 is SGDLS, CDR2 YYNGEE. The CDR3 spans 21 residues. V dropped 0 bases and J dropped 3; count of bases not matched to a gene: 23. This chain's CDR3 is CASSVGVGTGASAPSHYGYTF. Here the CDR3 DNA reads TGTGCCAGCAGCGTAGGCGTCGGCACAGGGGCTTCGGCTCCCTCACACTATGGCTACACCTTC. The variable domain in full, with the rest retrieved from reference TRBV9 and TRBJ1-2, is DSGVTQTPKHLITATGQRVTLRCSPRSGDLSVYWYQQSLDQGLQFLIQYYNGEERAKGNILERFSAQQFPDLHSELNLSSLELGDSALYFCASSVGVGTGASAPSHYGYTFGSGTRLTVV.